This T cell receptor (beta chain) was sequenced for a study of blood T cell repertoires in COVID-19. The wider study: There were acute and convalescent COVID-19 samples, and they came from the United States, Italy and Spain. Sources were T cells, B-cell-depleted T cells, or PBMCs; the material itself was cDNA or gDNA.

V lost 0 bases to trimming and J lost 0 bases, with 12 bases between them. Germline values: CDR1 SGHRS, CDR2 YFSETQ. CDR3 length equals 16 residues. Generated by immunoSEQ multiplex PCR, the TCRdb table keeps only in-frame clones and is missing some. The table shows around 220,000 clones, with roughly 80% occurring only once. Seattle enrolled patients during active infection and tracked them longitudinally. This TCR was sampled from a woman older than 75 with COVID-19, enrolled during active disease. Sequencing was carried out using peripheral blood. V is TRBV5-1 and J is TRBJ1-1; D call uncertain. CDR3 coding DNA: TGCGCCAGCAGCTTGGACAGAGCTCTAATGAACACTGAAGCTTTCTTT. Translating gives CASSLDRALMNTEAFF. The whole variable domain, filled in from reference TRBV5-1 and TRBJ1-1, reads KAGVTQTPRYLIKTRGQQVTLSCSPISGHRSVSWYQQTPGQGLQFLFEYFSETQRNKGNFPGRFSGRQFSNSRSEMNVSTLELGDSALYLCASSLDRALMNTEAFFGQGTRLTVV.